The clone carrying this TCR beta chain came up once. The CDR3 runs to 14 residues. Germline-derived CDR1 and CDR2 are MNHEY and SVGAGI. Trimming stripped 8 bases from V and 0 bases from J, with 8 bases between. Generated by immunoSEQ multiplex PCR, the TCRdb table keeps only in-frame clones and is missing some. The sample shows about 200,000 clones, 84% of them seen only once. These data originate in a study of blood T cell repertoires in COVID-19. Turning to the study itself: Acute and convalescent COVID-19 specimens originated in the United States, Italy and Spain.

What was sequenced was peripheral blood. This chain joins TRBV6-5 and TRBJ1-6, with a possible D match to TRBD1 (5 bases). This sequence originates from an elderly woman with COVID-19, enrolled during active disease. The CDR3: CASGGSSYNSPLHF. The DNA of the CDR3 is TGTGCCAGCGGGGGGAGCTCCTATAATTCACCCCTCCACTTT.